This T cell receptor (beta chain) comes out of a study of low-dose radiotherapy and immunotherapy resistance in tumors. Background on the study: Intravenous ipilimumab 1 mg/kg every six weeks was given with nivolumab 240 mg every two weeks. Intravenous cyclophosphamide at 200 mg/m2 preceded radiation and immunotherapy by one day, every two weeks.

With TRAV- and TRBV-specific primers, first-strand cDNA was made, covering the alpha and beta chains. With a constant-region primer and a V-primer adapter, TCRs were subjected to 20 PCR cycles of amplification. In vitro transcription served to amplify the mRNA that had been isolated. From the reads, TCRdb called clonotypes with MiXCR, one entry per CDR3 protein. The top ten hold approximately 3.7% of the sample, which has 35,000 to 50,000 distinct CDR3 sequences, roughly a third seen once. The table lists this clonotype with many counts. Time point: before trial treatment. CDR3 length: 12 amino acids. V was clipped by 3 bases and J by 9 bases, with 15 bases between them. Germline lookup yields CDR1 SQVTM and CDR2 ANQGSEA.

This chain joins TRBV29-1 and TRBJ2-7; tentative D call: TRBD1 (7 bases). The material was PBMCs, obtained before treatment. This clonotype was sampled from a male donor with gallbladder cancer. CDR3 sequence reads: CSVDTQGGRQYF. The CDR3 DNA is TGCAGCGTTGACACCCAGGGGGGCCGGCAGTACTTC.